Listed below are T cell receptor beta chains from one sample, sequenced in a study of shared clonotypes between healthy human individuals. Here immunoSEQ multiplex PCR was the method, and the copy in TCRdb shows in-frame clones only, minus some. The sample includes over a million clones, around 95% of them seen just once. Sequencing was done on a sample of naive CD4+ T cells sorted from blood. All receptors derive from a man between 25 and 39 years old in good health. The CDR3 runs from the conserved cysteine through the conserved F or W.

V gene	CDR3 protein
TRBV29-1	CSVVWSDQETQYF
TRBV5-4	CASSFRERDGIYEQYF
TRBV18	CASSPTLGEQFF
TRBV7-6	CASSLGRGSGTVVNEQYF
TRBV6-5	CASSSSTGRNEQFF
TRBV27	CASSSAGAGDIDEQYF
TRBV5-4	CASSSDLLTDTQYF
TRBV28	CASRPGTAYEQYF
TRBV6-5	CASSYLGGVTDTQYF
TRBV6-4	CASSDSKRSNSNQPQHF
TRBV28	CASSVLGRTSGGASLAKNIQYF
TRBV28	CASSLGDRGYTF